This T cell receptor (beta chain) was obtained from a study of blood T cell repertoires in COVID-19. The overall study: Acute and convalescent COVID-19 samples came from the United States, Italy and Spain.

Followed over time, Seattle patients had been enrolled while infection was active. Produced via immunoSEQ multiplex PCR; TCRdb's table is partial and in-frame only. The profile covers 200,000 to 250,000 clones, with roughly 90% appearing a single time and over 0.75% taken by the ten largest. This receptor was taken from a man between 60 and 75 years old with COVID-19, enrolled during active disease. Sample: peripheral blood.

DNA for the CDR3: TGCGCCAGCAGTAGCACAGGGGAAAGGACTACGCAGTATTTT. This sequence encodes CASSSTGERTTQYF. The chain carries TRBV5-1 and TRBJ2-3, with 7 bases matching TRBD1. CDR3 size: 14 residues. Germline lookup yields CDR1 SGHRS and CDR2 YFSETQ. After removal of 5 bases from V and 8 bases from J, the junction contained 11 bases not matched to a gene.